This T cell receptor beta chain originates from a study of cytomegalovirus exposure and HLA in healthy donors. Regarding the study as a whole: There were some public TCRs occurring in many donors, but most TCR sequences were rare.

Of note for this clone: Its antigen remains unidentified.

Primers included in the PCR were 60 Vbeta and 13 Jbeta primers. Clones were sequenced by immunoSEQ multiplex PCR, and TCRdb holds only the in-frame ones, with some missing. This sample yields 90,000 or so clones, of which approximately 71% are seen a single time; about 16% belongs to the top ten. Sequenced input: PBMCs. This sequence originates from a woman under 30 in good health and CMV-seropositive.

CDR3 region: CASGLGQGANQPQHF. CDR3 DNA sequence: TGTGCTAGTGGTTTGGGACAGGGGGCAAATCAGCCCCAGCATTTT. The chain recombines TRBV12-5 with TRBJ1-5; 10 nucleotides agree with TRBD1. The germline gives CDR1 LGHNT, CDR2 FRNRAP. CDR3 length: 15 amino acids. Unmatched junction bases numbered 1, after V lost 1 base and J lost 4 bases.